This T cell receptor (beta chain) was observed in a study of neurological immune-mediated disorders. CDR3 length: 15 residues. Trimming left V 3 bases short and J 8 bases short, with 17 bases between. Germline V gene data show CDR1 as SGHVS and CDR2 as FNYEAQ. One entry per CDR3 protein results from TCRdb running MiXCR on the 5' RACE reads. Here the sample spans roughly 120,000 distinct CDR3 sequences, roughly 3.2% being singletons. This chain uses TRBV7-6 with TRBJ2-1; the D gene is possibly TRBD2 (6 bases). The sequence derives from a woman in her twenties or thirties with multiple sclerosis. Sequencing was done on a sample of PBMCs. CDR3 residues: CASSFTSGVQDEQFF. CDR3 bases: TGTGCCAGCAGCTTTACATCGGGAGTACAAGATGAGCAGTTCTTC.